This section outlines one TCR beta chain sequence together with its context. The CDR3 is made up of 15 amino acids. V was clipped by 2 bases and J by 5 bases, with 15 bases between them. CDR1 SGHDN and CDR2 FVKESK come from the germline V gene. Newly diagnosed patients aged 18 to 65 had hyperthyroidism of under 2 months' duration. The CDR3 regions of TCR beta were amplified from RNA transcripts. Initially, a first-round RT-PCR of the TCR CDR3 employed the HTBI primer set. TCRdb fed the multiplex PCR reads into MiXCR, producing one record per CDR3 protein. The sample contains some 420,000 distinct CDR3 sequences, roughly an eighth of which appear only once. The sample comes from a study of T cells in Graves' hyperthyroidism and ophthalmopathy.

The gene calls are TRBV14 and TRBJ2-5, with D perhaps TRBD2 (5 bases). Sequencing input: blood. The receptor comes from a woman under 30 with Graves' hyperthyroidism. The CDR3 sequence is CASSQFSEMGETQYF. The CDR3 DNA is TGTGCCAGCAGCCAATTTAGCGAGATGGGGGAGACCCAGTACTTC.